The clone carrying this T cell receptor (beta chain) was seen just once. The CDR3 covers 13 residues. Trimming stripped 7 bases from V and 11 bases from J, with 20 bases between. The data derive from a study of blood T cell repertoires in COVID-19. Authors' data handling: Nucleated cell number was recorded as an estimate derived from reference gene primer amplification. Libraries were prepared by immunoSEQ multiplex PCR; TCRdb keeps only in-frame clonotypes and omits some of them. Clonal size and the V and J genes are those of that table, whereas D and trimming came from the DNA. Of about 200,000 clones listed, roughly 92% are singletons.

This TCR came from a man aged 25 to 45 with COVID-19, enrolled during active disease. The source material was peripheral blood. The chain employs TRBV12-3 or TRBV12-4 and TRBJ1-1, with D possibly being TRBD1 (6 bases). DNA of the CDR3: TGTGCCAGCACCGATGGGGGCCCGGGATTCGCTTTCTTT. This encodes CASTDGGPGFAFF.